Below, 14 T cell receptor beta chains from the same sample are listed, as sequenced in a study of PD-1 blockade in mismatch repair-deficient tumors. The assay was immunoSEQ multiplex PCR, and TCRdb's table has in-frame clones only and misses some. The sample holds several thousand clones, about 90% seen once. Time point specified: approximately nine-day in vitro stimulation with candidate mutation-associated neoantigen peptide 1. These receptors have no known antigen. Sequenced material: cells cultured in vitro, taken from a patient treated with pembrolizumab. The receptors derive from an adult with mismatch repair-deficient cancer.

This chain links TRBV7-2 with TRBJ2-1, with 9 bases lining up with TRBD2. Trimming removed 7 bases from V and 6 bases from J; junction bases left unmatched: 10. The CDR3 sequence is 15 residues long. Germline CDR1 and CDR2: SGHTA and FQGNSA. The CDR3 loop reads CASTQGGGRVNEQFF. For the CDR3, the DNA is TGTGCCAGCACCCAAGGAGGCGGGAGGGTCAATGAGCAGTTCTTC.

The chain employs TRBV6-1 and TRBJ1-2; 7 bases are shared with TRBD1. After removal of 4 bases from V and 5 bases from J, the junction contained 13 bases not matched to a gene. CDR3 length equals 16 residues. CDR1 MNHNS and CDR2 SASEGT come from the germline V gene. The CDR3 DNA is TGTGCCAGCAGTGCCGCAGGGCCGGGACAGATTTATGGCTACACCTTC. Its protein is CASSAAGPGQIYGYTF.

V gene TRBV28 combines with J gene TRBJ2-3; D uncertain. Germline V gene sequence: CDR1 MDHEN, CDR2 SYDVKM. CDR3 size: 16 residues. Trimming removed 1 base from V and 1 base from J, with 12 bases in between. CDR3: CASSLSVAAGTDTQYF. The CDR3 region has the DNA TGTGCCAGCAGTTTATCCGTCGCGGCTGGCACAGATACGCAGTATTTT.

The gene calls are TRBV2 and TRBJ2-5; D is uncertain. This CDR3 has 14 residues. V was clipped by 1 base and J by 2 bases, with 8 bases between them. Germline CDR1 reads SNHLY; CDR2 reads FYNNEI. The CDR3 region has the DNA TGTGCCAGCAGTGAAGATCGGATTCAAGAGACCCAGTACTTC. Protein sequence: CASSEDRIQETQYF.

The chain recombines TRBV15 with TRBJ2-7; 8 bases match TRBD2. In germline, CDR1 is LNHNV, CDR2 YYDKDF (reference sequence). V gave up 5 bases and J gave up 4 bases; unmatched junction bases: 10. The CDR3 runs 15 residues. CDR3 nucleotides: TGTGCCACCAGCGGGTCGGGGGGACTAGATTACGAGCAGTACTTC. Protein sequence: CATSGSGGLDYEQYF.

V and J are TRBV28 and TRBJ1-2; D is possibly TRBD1 (6 bases). The germline V gene has CDR1 MDHEN and CDR2 SYDVKM. Trimming removed 4 bases at V and 4 bases at J, with 25 bases between. The CDR3 runs 18 residues. The CDR3 here is CASSYRLQGTTAVYGYTF. DNA of the CDR3: TGTGCCAGCAGTTACCGACTACAGGGAACCACCGCCGTCTATGGCTACACCTTC.

The J gene is TRBJ1-2, the V gene TRBV5-4; D may be TRBD1 (5 bases). Germline V gene data show CDR1 as SGHNT and CDR2 as YYREEE (reference sequence). This CDR3 is 14 amino acids long. Trimming stripped 1 base from V and 0 bases from J, with 7 bases between. CDR3 sequence (DNA): TGTGCCAGCAGCTTGACAGGTACTAACTATGGCTACACCTTC. It specifies CASSLTGTNYGYTF.

V gene TRBV16 combines with J gene TRBJ2-2; D remains ambiguous. The V gene lost 1 base and the J gene lost 5 bases, with 14 bases spanning the gap. Germline CDR1 KGHSY, CDR2 FQNENV. This CDR3 has 16 residues. The CDR3 loop is CASSQLSMMATGELFF. As DNA, the CDR3 is TGTGCCAGCAGCCAATTGTCGATGATGGCAACCGGGGAGCTGTTTTTT.

The chain links TRBV6-5 to TRBJ2-1; perhaps TRBD2 as D (6 bases). The V and J ends lost 8 bases and 7 bases respectively, with 21 bases between them. This CDR3 comprises 15 residues. Germline V gene sequence: CDR1 MNHEY, CDR2 SVGAGI. CDR3 sequence: CASGRGGGTENEQFF. CDR3 in DNA: TGTGCCAGCGGCCGGGGTGGCGGGACTGAGAATGAGCAGTTCTTC.

The genes are TRBV29-1 and TRBJ2-1; 8 bases line up with TRBD2. Germline values: CDR1 SQVTM, CDR2 ANQGSEA. The J segment lost 5 bases and the V segment lost 7 bases, leaving 4 bases of the junction unmatched. The CDR3 extends over 12 amino acids. The CDR3 DNA is TGCAGCGGACGCGGGGGGAACAATGAGCAGTTCTTC. Amino acid sequence: CSGRGGNNEQFF.

The chain joins TRBV7-8 to TRBJ2-7; 10 nucleotides line up with TRBD1. The J segment lost 3 bases and the V segment lost 5 bases, leaving 4 bases of the junction unmatched. This CDR3 comprises 14 residues. Germline CDR1 SGHVS, CDR2 FQNEAQ. The chain's CDR3 is CASSVTGGIYEQYF. In DNA, the CDR3 is TGTGCCAGCAGCGTGACAGGGGGCATCTACGAGCAGTACTTC.

J is TRBJ1-4 and V is TRBV28; 8 positions agree with TRBD1. Unmatched junction bases numbered 8, after V lost 5 bases and J lost 0 bases. Looked up from germline, CDR1 is MDHEN and CDR2 is SYDVKM. This CDR3 contains 17 residues. The CDR3 nucleotides are TGTGCCAGCAGTCCCTGGACAGGGCGTGCAACTAATGAAAAACTGTTTTTT. Translation gives CASSPWTGRATNEKLFF. Based on the CDR3 plus reference TRBV28 and TRBJ1-4, the full variable domain is DVKVTQSSRYLVKRTGEKVFLECVQDMDHENMFWYRQDPGLGLRLIYFSYDVKMKEKGDIPEGYSVSREKKERFSLILESASTNQTSMYLCASSPWTGRATNEKLFFGSGTQLSVL.

The chain has TRBV5-1 and TRBJ2-4, with D possibly TRBD2 on 6 matching bases. V lost 6 bases and J lost 3, with 16 bases in between. This CDR3 is 15 amino acids long. Per germline, CDR1 SGHRS and CDR2 YFSETQ. This CDR3 is CASTDNGGLKNIQYF. In DNA form, the CDR3 reads TGCGCCAGCACCGACAATGGAGGGCTCAAAAACATTCAGTACTTC.

This clone has a handful of counts. This sequence joins TRBV2 and TRBJ1-2, with a possible D match to TRBD1 (6 bases). Trimming removed 0 bases from V and 4 bases from J, with 12 bases in between. CDR3 size: 15 residues. The germline CDR1 and CDR2 sequences are SNHLY and FYNNEI. The CDR3 coding sequence is TGTGCCAGCAGTGAAGCGAGGGACACCGGCTATGGCTACACCTTC. Protein product: CASSEARDTGYGYTF.